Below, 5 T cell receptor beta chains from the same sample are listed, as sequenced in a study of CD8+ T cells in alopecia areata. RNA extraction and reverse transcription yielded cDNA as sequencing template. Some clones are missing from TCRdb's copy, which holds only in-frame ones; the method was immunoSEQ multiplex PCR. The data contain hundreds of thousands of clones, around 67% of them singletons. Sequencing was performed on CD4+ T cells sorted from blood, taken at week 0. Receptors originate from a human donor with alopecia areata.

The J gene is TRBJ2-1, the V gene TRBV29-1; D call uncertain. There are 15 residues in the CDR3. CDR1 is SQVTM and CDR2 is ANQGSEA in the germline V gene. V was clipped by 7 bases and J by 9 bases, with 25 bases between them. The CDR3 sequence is CSACRETIRPCEQFF. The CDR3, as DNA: TGCAGCGCCTGCCGAGAGACAATTCGTCCTTGTGAGCAGTTCTTC.

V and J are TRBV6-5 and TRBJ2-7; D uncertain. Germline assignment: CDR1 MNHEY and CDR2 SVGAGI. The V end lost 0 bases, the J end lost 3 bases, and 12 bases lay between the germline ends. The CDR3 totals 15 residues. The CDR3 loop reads CASSYSQAYLYEQYF. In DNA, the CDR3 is TGTGCCAGCAGTTACTCGCAGGCCTACCTCTACGAGCAGTACTTC.

Written as DNA, the CDR3 is TGTGCCAGCAGTGCCAGGGCCTCCACAGATACGCAGTATTTT. This encodes CASSARASTDTQYF. The rearrangement joins TRBV9 to TRBJ2-3; a possible D gene is TRBD1 (5 bases). Germline V gene lookup returns CDR1 SGDLS and CDR2 YYNGEE. The CDR3 extends over 14 amino acids. V lost 5 bases and J 2 bases, leaving 12 bases between the germline ends.

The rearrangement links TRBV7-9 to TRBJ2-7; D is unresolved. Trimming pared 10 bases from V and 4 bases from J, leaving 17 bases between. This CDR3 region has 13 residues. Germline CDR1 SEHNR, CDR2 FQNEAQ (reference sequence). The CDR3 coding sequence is TGTGCCACCCAAAAGGGAAACGGATACGAGCAGTACTTC. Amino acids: CATQKGNGYEQYF.

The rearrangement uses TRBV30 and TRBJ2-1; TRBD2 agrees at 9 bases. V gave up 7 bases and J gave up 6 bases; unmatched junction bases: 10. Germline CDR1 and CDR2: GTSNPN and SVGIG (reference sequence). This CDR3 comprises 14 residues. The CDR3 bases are TGTGCCTTCGAAGGACTAGCGTGGGGCAATGAGCAGTTCTTC. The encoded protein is CAFEGLAWGNEQFF.